This entry concerns a single T cell receptor (beta chain). Measured with immunoSEQ multiplex PCR; TCRdb has only the in-frame clones, and not every one. The sample contains some 1,500 clones, more than 60% of which appear only once. The record originates from a study of T cells in tumors after PD-1 blockade. The same primary tumor site was biopsied both before and after PD-1 blockade. The germline CDR1 and CDR2 sequences are LNHDA and SQIVND (reference sequence). The V gene lost 6 bases and the J gene lost 3 bases, with 23 bases spanning the gap. The CDR3 extends over 17 amino acids. This chain uses TRBV19 with TRBJ1-2; the D gene is possibly TRBD1 (5 bases). The sample in question was tumor tissue, obtained before anti-PD-1 treatment. This TCR came from a human donor with basal cell carcinoma. CDR3 sequence: CASSPGQGAVQDYGYTF. The CDR3 nucleotides are TGTGCCAGTAGCCCGGGGCAGGGTGCCGTCCAAGACTATGGCTACACCTTC.